These 30 T cell receptor beta chains originate from one sample sequenced in a study of CD8 T cells in ankylosing spondylitis. Study-wide results and limits: Typical of ankylosing spondylitis blood, it appeared, was a TCR beta motif of fewer than 10 highly homologous variants.

TCRdb passed the 5' RACE reads through MiXCR, listing each CDR3 protein once. The table records roughly 300,000 distinct CDR3 sequences, 6.5% to 10% of them present only once. These receptors are not linked to any known antigen. The sequenced material came from blood, either unsorted or a sorted T cell fraction (not recorded which). The receptors derive from a male donor with ankylosing spondylitis.

This clonotype was counted a few times. CDR3 protein: CASRRASGNIQYF. The CDR3 nucleotides are TGTGCCAGCAGGAGGGCTAGTGGGAACATTCAGTACTTC. V usage is TRBV27 and J usage is TRBJ2-4; TRBD2 might be the D (5 bases). The CDR3 is 13 amino acids. The V gene's germline CDR1 is MNHEY and CDR2 SMNVEV (reference sequence). V lost 6 bases and J 7 bases, leaving 13 bases between the germline ends.

This clonotype was seen only a few times. The gene calls are TRBV12-3 or TRBV12-4 and TRBJ1-5; D is perhaps TRBD1 (5 bases). The CDR3 runs to 15 residues. Trimming cost V 3 bases and J 4 bases, with 13 bases left between them. For the CDR3, the DNA is TGTGCCAGCAGTTTTTTCGGGCAGGGAAATCAGCCCCAGCATTTT. Translating it yields CASSFFGQGNQPQHF.

This clonotype was counted between two and nine times. DNA of the CDR3: TGTGCCAGCAGCTTGGCACCCTGGCAGTCTCGCAATCAGCCCCAGCATTTT. Encoded protein: CASSLAPWQSRNQPQHF. This sequence joins TRBV5-5 and TRBJ1-5; D is unclear. CDR1 and CDR2 from the germline V gene are SGHKS and YYEKEE (reference sequence). The CDR3 length is 17 residues. V dropped 0 bases and J dropped 2 bases, with 15 bases sitting between them.

This clonotype was observed a few times. The genes are TRBV2 and TRBJ2-5; 8 bases align to TRBD2. Germline trimming cut 7 bases from V and 5 bases from J; bases unmatched to any gene: 6. CDR1 is SNHLY and CDR2 is FYNNEI in the germline V gene. This CDR3 is built from 13 residues. For the CDR3, the DNA is TGTGCCAGCAAGTCAGCGGGAGTCGAGACCCAGTACTTC. This encodes CASKSAGVETQYF.

The sample holds a few counts of this clonotype. The chain carries TRBV7-6 and TRBJ2-1; 10 positions match TRBD2. CDR3 length: 15 residues. Trimming cost V 2 bases and J 7 bases; bases outside gene matches: 5. Germline CDR1 SGHVS, CDR2 FNYEAQ. CDR3 DNA sequence: TGTGCCAGCAGCTTAAAGCGGGAGGGCCGAAATGAGCAGTTCTTC. Its protein product is CASSLKREGRNEQFF.

This clonotype was seen only a few times. This chain links TRBV7-2 with TRBJ2-3; 9 bases map to TRBD2. CDR3 length: 17 amino acids. V lost 7 bases to trimming and J lost 0 bases; unmatched junction nucleotides: 11. Per the germline V gene, CDR1 is SGHTA and CDR2 is FQGNSA. This CDR3 reads CASTHSGLAGSTDTQYF. Here the CDR3 DNA reads TGTGCCAGCACCCACTCGGGGCTAGCGGGAAGCACAGATACGCAGTATTTT.

There are a few counts of this clonotype. This chain connects TRBV19 to TRBJ1-4; D may be TRBD1 (5 bases). V was shortened by 7 bases and J by 3 bases, with 18 bases between the two germline ends. Germline CDR1 reads LNHDA; CDR2 reads SQIVND (reference sequence). The CDR3 extends over 16 amino acids. CDR3 loop: CASMRDRGDSNEKLFF. The CDR3 DNA reads as TGTGCCAGTATGAGAGACCGGGGGGATTCTAATGAAAAACTGTTTTTT.

This clonotype came up a few times. This chain uses TRBV14 with TRBJ2-3; tentatively, D is TRBD1 (5 bases). Germline lookup yields CDR1 SGHDN and CDR2 FVKESK. Trimming left V 4 bases short and J 8 bases short, with 10 bases between. The CDR3 covers 12 residues. The CDR3, as DNA: TGTGCCAGCAGCCCCCAGGGAATTACGCAGTATTTT. This translates into CASSPQGITQYF.

The CDR3: CASSLSGSYETQYF. CDR3 sequence (DNA): TGTGCCAGCAGCCTAAGCGGGAGCTACGAGACCCAGTACTTC. This chain connects TRBV3-1 to TRBJ2-5, with TRBD2 identical over 8 bases. This CDR3 has 14 residues. V shed 4 bases, J shed 5 bases, and the junction held 6 bases outside the gene matches. Germline V lookup: CDR1 LGHDT, CDR2 YNNKEL (reference sequence).

This chain uses TRBV6-6 with TRBJ2-5; no firm D call. V lost 7 bases and J lost 2, with 8 bases in between. The CDR3 covers 12 residues. The V gene's germline CDR1 is MNHNY and CDR2 SVGAGI (reference sequence). This CDR3 is CASTGHQETQYF. CDR3 nucleotides: TGTGCCAGCACCGGGCATCAAGAGACCCAGTACTTC.

This clonotype was observed many times. The CDR3 reads CASHQGFSQPQHF. The CDR3 DNA reads TGTGCCAGCCATCAGGGTTTCTCTCAGCCCCAGCATTTT. V and J are TRBV6-2 or TRBV6-3 and TRBJ1-5; D is possibly TRBD1 (5 bases). This CDR3 spans 13 amino acids. The V gene's germline CDR1 is MNHEY and CDR2 SVGEGT. Trimming left V 8 bases short and J 6 bases short, with 14 bases between.

The chain is built from TRBV12-3 or TRBV12-4 and TRBJ2-2; D may be TRBD2 (5 bases). The CDR3 totals 13 residues. The V end lost 3 bases, the J end lost 5 bases, and 7 bases lay between the germline ends. The CDR3 DNA is TGTGCCAGCAGTTTTTGGGAGACCGGGGAGCTGTTTTTT. Encoded protein: CASSFWETGELFF.

This chain connects TRBV3-1 to TRBJ2-7, with 9 bases fitting TRBD2. This CDR3 has 13 residues. V shed 4 bases and J 2 bases; nucleotides not matched to a gene: 0. Per germline, CDR1 LGHDT and CDR2 YNNKEL (reference sequence). CDR3 loop: CASSRGGAYEQYF. In nucleotides, the CDR3 is TGTGCCAGCAGCCGCGGGGGGGCCTACGAGCAGTACTTC.

This chain joins TRBV5-1 and TRBJ2-2, with 11 bases identical to TRBD1. J was trimmed by 5 bases and V by 8 bases; bases with no gene match: 5. Germline V gene sequence: CDR1 SGHRS, CDR2 YFSETQ. The CDR3 loop spans 14 amino acids. For the CDR3, the DNA is TGCGCCAGTGGACAGGGGGCGAGAACCGGGGAGCTGTTTTTT. Encoded protein: CASGQGARTGELFF.

This clonotype was seen repeatedly, ten times or more. DNA of the CDR3: TGTGCCAGCAGCCAAGCGGACTCGAGCTACAATGAGCAGTTCTTC. Translated, it gives CASSQADSSYNEQFF. The rearrangement uses TRBV4-2 and TRBJ2-1, with a weak D call TRBD2 (5 bases). CDR1 LGHNA and CDR2 YNFKEQ come from the germline V gene. With 1 base removed from V and 3 bases from J, the gap between germline ends came to 10 bases. This CDR3 has 15 amino acids.

The sample holds many counts of this clonotype. The chain employs TRBV7-3 and TRBJ2-5, with D unclear. The germline V and J ends were trimmed by 1 base and 5 bases, with 8 bases remaining between them. Germline V gene lookup returns CDR1 SGHTA and CDR2 FQGTGA. This CDR3 spans 13 amino acids. CDR3 protein: CASSLMVWETQYF. CDR3 DNA: TGTGCCAGCAGCTTAATGGTCTGGGAGACCCAGTACTTC.

V and J are TRBV6-5 and TRBJ2-3; D might be TRBD1 or TRBD2, each matching 5 bases. The CDR3 is 15 residues long. V was pared by 3 bases and J by 2 bases, with 12 bases between. CDR1 is MNHEY, CDR2 SVGAGI, per germline. DNA of the CDR3: TGTGCCAGCAGTTATAGCTTGGGGACCACAGATACGCAGTATTTT. Residues: CASSYSLGTTDTQYF.

This clonotype was recorded many times. V and J are TRBV5-1 and TRBJ1-5; 9 nucleotides line up with TRBD1. Per the germline V gene, CDR1 is SGHRS and CDR2 is YFSETQ. The CDR3 consists of 15 residues. The trim removed 0 bases at V and 2 bases at J, leaving 0 bases unmatched. DNA of the CDR3: TGCGCCAGCAGCTTGGGGACAGGGGGCAATCAGCCCCAGCATTTT. Its translation: CASSLGTGGNQPQHF.

This rearrangement joins TRBV7-2 to TRBJ1-6, with 7 bases fitting TRBD1. From germline, CDR1 is SGHTA and CDR2 FQGNSA. The CDR3 has 16 amino acids. V lost 5 bases, J lost 4 bases, and 8 bases stayed unmatched. CDR3 amino acids: CASSVIGTAYNSPLHF. In nucleotides, the CDR3 is TGTGCCAGCAGCGTAATTGGGACAGCATATAATTCACCCCTCCACTTT.

A few counts support this clonotype. The chain recombines TRBV20-1 with TRBJ2-1; TRBD1 might be the D (6 bases). This CDR3 contains 17 residues. The V end was cut by 3 bases, the J end by 0 bases, with 18 bases between. From germline, CDR1 is DFQATT and CDR2 SNEGSKA (reference sequence). CDR3 residues: CSASVLTGTYSYNEQFF. CDR3 in DNA: TGCAGTGCTAGCGTCCTTACGGGGACATACTCCTACAATGAGCAGTTCTTC.

This clonotype was observed a few times. The V call is TRBV12-3 or TRBV12-4, the J call TRBJ2-1, with no clear D. The CDR3 extends over 12 amino acids. Trimming stripped 0 bases from V and 8 bases from J, with 5 bases between. The CDR3 here is CASSLASYEQFF. As DNA, the CDR3 is TGTGCCAGCAGTTTAGCTTCGTATGAGCAGTTCTTC.

This clonotype was seen many times. V gene TRBV10-3 combines with J gene TRBJ2-7; no reliable D call. Germline V gives CDR1 ENHRY, CDR2 SYGVKD. The CDR3 has 12 amino acids. The CDR3 nucleotides are TGTGCGGTGGCGGAAACTTCCTACGAGCAGTACTTC. This translates into CAVAETSYEQYF.

The sample holds a few counts of this clonotype. CDR3 residues: CATSRSRAQETQYF. The CDR3 region has the DNA TGTGCCACCAGCAGGAGCCGGGCACAAGAGACCCAGTACTTC. The chain employs TRBV15 and TRBJ2-5, with D hard to call. CDR3 length: 14 residues. Germline V CDR1 and CDR2: LNHNV, YYDKDF (reference sequence). Trimming shortened V by 3 bases and J by 2 bases, and 10 bases separated the two germline ends.

This clonotype was picked up a small number of times. The gene calls are TRBV28 and TRBJ1-4, with D maybe TRBD1 (6 bases). This CDR3 spans 15 amino acids. V was shortened by 8 bases and J by 3 bases, with 16 bases between the two germline ends. Germline loops: CDR1 MDHEN, CDR2 SYDVKM. The CDR3 spells CASRRVGHPNEKLFF. CDR3 in DNA: TGTGCCAGCCGACGAGTGGGACATCCTAATGAAAAACTGTTTTTT.

This clonotype was detected only a few times. This chain connects TRBV5-5 to TRBJ1-5; 10 bases align to TRBD1. The ends lost 4 bases at V and 0 bases at J; junction bases unmatched: 10. This CDR3 contains 18 residues. In germline, CDR1 is SGHKS, CDR2 YYEKEE (reference sequence). The CDR3 protein is CASSHRDRGTNSNQPQHF. The CDR3 region has the DNA TGTGCCAGCAGCCACCGGGACAGGGGAACCAATAGCAATCAGCCCCAGCATTTT.

This clonotype has a handful of counts. This sequence joins TRBV7-3 and TRBJ2-2; 7 bases map to TRBD2. Germline V gives CDR1 SGHTA, CDR2 FQGTGA. The CDR3 runs to 16 residues. The V segment lost 2 bases and the J segment 5 bases; nucleotides outside the gene matches: 8. The CDR3 DNA is TGTGCCAGCAGCTTAGGGGCGGGAGTCAGTACCGGGGAGCTGTTTTTT. Translated, it gives CASSLGAGVSTGELFF.

This clonotype has more than one count but fewer than ten. The chain recombines TRBV24-1 with TRBJ2-1, with D hard to call. The CDR3 runs to 10 residues. Germline loops: CDR1 KGHDR, CDR2 SFDVKD. The V end lost 9 bases, the J end lost 10 bases, and 9 bases lay between the germline ends. The DNA for the CDR3 is TGTGCCACCCTCCGGACGGAGCAGTTCTTC. Amino acid sequence: CATLRTEQFF.

This clonotype was picked up a small number of times. The CDR3 spells CASSSGTSGMWENTQYF. The CDR3 DNA follows: TGTGCCAGCAGCTCTGGGACTAGCGGGATGTGGGAGAATACGCAGTATTTT. This chain uses TRBV5-4 with TRBJ2-3; 13 bases align to TRBD2. The V and J ends lost 3 bases and 7 bases, in that order; junction bases with no gene match: 11. Germline assignment: CDR1 SGHNT and CDR2 YYREEE (reference sequence). This CDR3 contains 17 residues.

This clonotype has only a few counts. The chain recombines TRBV5-1 with TRBJ2-2; 9 bases align to TRBD1. There are 16 residues in the CDR3. The junction had 10 bases not matched to a gene; V was cut back by 4 bases and J by 6 bases. Germline V gene lookup returns CDR1 SGHRS and CDR2 YFSETQ. The CDR3 protein is CASSLGQGLSAGELFF. The DNA of the CDR3 is TGCGCCAGCAGCCTCGGACAGGGGCTAAGCGCCGGGGAGCTGTTTTTT.

The chain joins TRBV5-1 to TRBJ2-7; D is unclear. There are 11 residues in the CDR3. Germline V gene lookup returns CDR1 SGHRS and CDR2 YFSETQ. The V end lost 7 bases, the J end lost 4 bases, and 9 bases lay between the germline ends. The CDR3 DNA reads as TGCGCCAGCGCGACGAGATACGAGCAGTACTTC. Amino acids: CASATRYEQYF.